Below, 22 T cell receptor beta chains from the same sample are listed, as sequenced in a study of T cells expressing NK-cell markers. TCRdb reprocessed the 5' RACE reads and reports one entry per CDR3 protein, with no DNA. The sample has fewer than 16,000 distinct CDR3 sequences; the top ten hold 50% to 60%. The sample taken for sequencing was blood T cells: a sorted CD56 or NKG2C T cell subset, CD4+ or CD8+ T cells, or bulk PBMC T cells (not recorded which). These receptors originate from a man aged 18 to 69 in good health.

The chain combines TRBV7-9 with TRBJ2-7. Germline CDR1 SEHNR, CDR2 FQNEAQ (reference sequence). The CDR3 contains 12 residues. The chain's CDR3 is CASSFLLDEQYF.

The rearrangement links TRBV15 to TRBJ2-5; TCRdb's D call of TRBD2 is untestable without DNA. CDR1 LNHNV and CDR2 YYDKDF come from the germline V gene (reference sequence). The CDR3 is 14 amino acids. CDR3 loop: CATSSELASETQYF.

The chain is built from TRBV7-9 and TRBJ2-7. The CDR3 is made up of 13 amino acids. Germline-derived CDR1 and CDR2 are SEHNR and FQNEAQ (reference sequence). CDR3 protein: CASSLHGTYEQYF.

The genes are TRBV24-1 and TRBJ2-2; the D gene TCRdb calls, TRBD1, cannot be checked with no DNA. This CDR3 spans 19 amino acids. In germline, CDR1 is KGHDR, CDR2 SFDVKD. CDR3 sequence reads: CATSEGDRNFFRNTGELFF.

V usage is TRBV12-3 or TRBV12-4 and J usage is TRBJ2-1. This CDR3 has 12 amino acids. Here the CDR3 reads CASSLMSSEQFF.

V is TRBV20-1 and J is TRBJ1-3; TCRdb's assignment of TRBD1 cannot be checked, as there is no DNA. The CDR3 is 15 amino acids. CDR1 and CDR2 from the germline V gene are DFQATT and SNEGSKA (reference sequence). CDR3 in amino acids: CSARGGVDSGNTIYF.

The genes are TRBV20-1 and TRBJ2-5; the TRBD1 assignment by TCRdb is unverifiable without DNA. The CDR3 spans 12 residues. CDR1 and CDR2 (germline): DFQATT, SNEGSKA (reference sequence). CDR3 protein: CSASQGAETQYF.

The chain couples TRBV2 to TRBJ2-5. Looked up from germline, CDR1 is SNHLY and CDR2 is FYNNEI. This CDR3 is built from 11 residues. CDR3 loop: CASKSLQKTNF.

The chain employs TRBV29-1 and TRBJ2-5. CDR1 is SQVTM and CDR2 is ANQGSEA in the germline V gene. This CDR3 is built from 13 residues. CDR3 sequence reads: CSVDGGDQETQYF. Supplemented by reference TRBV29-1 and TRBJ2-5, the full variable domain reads SAVISQKPSRDICQRGTSLTIQCQVDSQVTMMFWYRQQPGQSLTLIATANQGSEATYESGFVIDKFPISRPNLTFSTLTVSNMSPEDSSIYLCSVDGGDQETQYFGPGTRLLVL.

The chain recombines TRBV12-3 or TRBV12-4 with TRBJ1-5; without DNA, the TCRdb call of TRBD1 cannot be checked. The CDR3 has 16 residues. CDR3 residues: CASSYEALSHNQPQHF.

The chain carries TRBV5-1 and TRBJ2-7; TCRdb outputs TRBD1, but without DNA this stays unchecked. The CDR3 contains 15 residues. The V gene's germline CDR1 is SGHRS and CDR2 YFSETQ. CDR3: CASSSPGQGVYEQYF.

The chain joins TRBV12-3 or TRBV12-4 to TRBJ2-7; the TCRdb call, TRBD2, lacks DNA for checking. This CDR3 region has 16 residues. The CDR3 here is CASSSHSLAGGLEQYF.

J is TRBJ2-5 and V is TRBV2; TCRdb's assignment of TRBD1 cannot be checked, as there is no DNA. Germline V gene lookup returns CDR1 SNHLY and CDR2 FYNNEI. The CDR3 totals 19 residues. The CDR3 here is CASSEALRAGWGSLETQYF.

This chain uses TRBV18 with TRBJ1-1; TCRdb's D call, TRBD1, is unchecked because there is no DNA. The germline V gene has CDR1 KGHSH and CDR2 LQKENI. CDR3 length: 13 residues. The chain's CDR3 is CASSPQGNTEAFF. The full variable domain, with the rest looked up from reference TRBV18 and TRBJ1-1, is NAGVMQNPRHLVRRRGQEARLRCSPMKGHSHVYWYRQLPEEGLKFMVYLQKENIIDESGMPKERFSAEFPKEGPSILRIQQVVRGDSAAYFCASSPQGNTEAFFGQGTRLTVV.

Here the CDR3 reads CASSSIQGTEAFF. V is TRBV3-1 and J is TRBJ1-1; TCRdb proposes TRBD1, but this gene call is untestable without DNA. The germline V gene has CDR1 LGHDT and CDR2 YNNKEL (reference sequence). This CDR3 comprises 13 residues.

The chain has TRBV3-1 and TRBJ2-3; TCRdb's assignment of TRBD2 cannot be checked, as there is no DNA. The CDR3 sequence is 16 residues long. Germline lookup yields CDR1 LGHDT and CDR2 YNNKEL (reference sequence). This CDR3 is CASRPTSGSGADTQYF.

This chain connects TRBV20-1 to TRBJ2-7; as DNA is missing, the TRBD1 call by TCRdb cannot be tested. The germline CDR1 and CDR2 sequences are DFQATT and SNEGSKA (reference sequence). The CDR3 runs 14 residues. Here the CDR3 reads CSARVGGGSYEQYF.

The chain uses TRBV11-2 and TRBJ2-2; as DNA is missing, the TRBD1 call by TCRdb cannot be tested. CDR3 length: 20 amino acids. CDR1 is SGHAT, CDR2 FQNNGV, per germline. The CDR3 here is CASSPWVVTGGDANTGELFF.

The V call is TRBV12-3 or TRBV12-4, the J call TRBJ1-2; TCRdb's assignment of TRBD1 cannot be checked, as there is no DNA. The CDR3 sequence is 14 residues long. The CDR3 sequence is CASSLRTGGDGYTF.

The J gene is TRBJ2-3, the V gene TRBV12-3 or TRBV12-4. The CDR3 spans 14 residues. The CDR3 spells CASSPWGTTDTQYF.

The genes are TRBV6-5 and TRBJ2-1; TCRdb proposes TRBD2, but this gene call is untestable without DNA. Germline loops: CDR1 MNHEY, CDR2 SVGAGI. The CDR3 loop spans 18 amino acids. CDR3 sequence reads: CASSYYGVAGGPYNEQFF.

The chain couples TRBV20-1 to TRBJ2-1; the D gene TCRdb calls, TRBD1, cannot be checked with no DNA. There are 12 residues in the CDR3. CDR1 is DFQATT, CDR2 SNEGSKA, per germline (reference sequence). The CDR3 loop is CSASRGDNEQFF.